This TCR beta chain came from a study of T cells in Graves' hyperthyroidism and ophthalmopathy. TCR beta CDR3 regions were amplified from RNA. Researchers ran a first-round RT-PCR on the TCR CDR3 using the HTBI primer set. TCRdb redid the calling of the multiplex PCR reads with MiXCR, one entry per CDR3 protein. The sample contains about 530,000 distinct CDR3 sequences, 17% of which appear only once. At least ten counts were recorded for this clonotype. This CDR3 has 14 residues. Germline V gene sequence: CDR1 SGHTA, CDR2 FQGNSA. Trimming removed 2 bases at V and 4 bases at J, with 10 bases between. The chain carries TRBV7-2 and TRBJ2-3; a possible D gene is TRBD2 (5 bases). The origin of this receptor is a woman aged 18-35 years with Graves' ophthalmopathy. The sequenced sample was blood. As DNA, the CDR3 is TGTGCCAGCAGCTTATTTAGCGAGGCAGATACGCAGTATTTT. Encoded protein: CASSLFSEADTQYF.